The 25 T cell receptor beta chains below all came from one sample that was sequenced in a study of blood T cell repertoires in COVID-19. Clones were sequenced by immunoSEQ multiplex PCR, and TCRdb holds only the in-frame ones, with some missing. There are about 290,000 clones in the sample; 85% occur only once, and 4% to 5% lies in the top ten. Specimen: peripheral blood. These receptors came from a woman in her forties or fifties with active or convalescent COVID-19.

V gene TRBV6-5 combines with J gene TRBJ2-1; tentative D call: TRBD2 (6 bases). This CDR3 is built from 15 residues. Trimming removed 6 bases from V and 10 bases from J, with 22 bases in between. Germline CDR1 and CDR2: MNHEY and SVGAGI. The CDR3 DNA sequence: TGTGCCAGCAGACCCGCTAGAAGGCCCCGGGAGGAGCAGTTCTTC. Translating it yields CASRPARRPREEQFF.

This clone was detected a few times. V and J are TRBV6-5 and TRBJ2-7; D is undetermined. CDR1 is MNHEY, CDR2 SVGAGI, per germline. Trimming removed 2 bases at V and 4 bases at J, with 3 bases between. There are 11 residues in the CDR3. CDR3 in amino acids: CASSYRYEQYF. In DNA, the CDR3 is TGTGCCAGCAGTTACCGGTACGAGCAGTACTTC.

This clone was seen a few times. V gene TRBV3-1 (or the pseudogene TRBV3-2) combines with J gene TRBJ2-6, with 8 nucleotides matching TRBD2. J gave up 2 bases and V 3 bases, and 12 bases lay outside the gene matches. In germline, CDR1 is LGHDT, CDR2 YNNKEL (reference sequence). The CDR3 runs to 19 residues. CDR3 amino acids: CASSQGELAAYTGANVLTF. In DNA, the CDR3 is TGTGCCAGCAGCCAGGGTGAACTAGCGGCTTACACTGGGGCCAACGTCCTGACTTTC.

This clone appeared a single time. The chain combines TRBV6-5 with TRBJ2-1, with 10 bases identical to TRBD2. The CDR3 runs 14 residues. Trimming cost V 10 bases and J 6 bases; bases outside gene matches: 9. The V gene's germline CDR1 is MNHEY and CDR2 SVGAGI. The CDR3 loop is CATQLAGLGNEQFF. DNA for the CDR3: TGTGCCACCCAACTAGCGGGATTGGGCAATGAGCAGTTCTTC.

The chain is built from TRBV14 and TRBJ2-2; weak D call: TRBD2 (6 bases). The V end was cut by 3 bases, the J end by 0 bases, with 8 bases between. In germline, CDR1 is SGHDN, CDR2 FVKESK. CDR3 length: 15 amino acids. CDR3 coding DNA: TGTGCCAGCAGCCATCTAGCGACGAACACCGGGGAGCTGTTTTTT. As protein: CASSHLATNTGELFF.

This clone was detected a few times. The chain is built from TRBV18 and TRBJ2-1, with 12 bases identical to TRBD2. Per germline, CDR1 KGHSH and CDR2 LQKENI. Germline trimming cut 5 bases from V and 4 bases from J; bases unmatched to any gene: 3. This CDR3 spans 15 amino acids. The CDR3: CASSSGLAGYNEQFF. The CDR3 DNA is TGTGCCAGCTCATCTGGACTAGCGGGATACAATGAGCAGTTCTTC. Complete variable domain (other parts from reference TRBV18 and TRBJ2-1): NAGVMQNPRHLVRRRGQEARLRCSPMKGHSHVYWYRQLPEEGLKFMVYLQKENIIDESGMPKERFSAEFPKEGPSILRIQQVVRGDSAAYFCASSSGLAGYNEQFFGPGTRLTVL.

This clone was observed a handful of times. The chain joins TRBV5-8 to TRBJ2-1; weak D call: TRBD1 (6 bases). Germline CDR1 and CDR2: SGHTS and YDEGEE. The V end lost 5 bases, the J end lost 2 bases, and 14 bases lay between the germline ends. This CDR3 has 15 amino acids. The CDR3 nucleotides are TGTGCCAGCAGTCCCTACAGGGTCGCCTACAATGAGCAGTTCTTC. Translation gives CASSPYRVAYNEQFF.

J is TRBJ2-1 and V is TRBV4-1, with D possibly TRBD1 on 6 matching bases. The CDR3 is 16 residues long. Trimming stripped 6 bases from V and 0 bases from J, with 15 bases between. Per the germline V gene, CDR1 is MGHRA and CDR2 is YSYEKL. CDR3 loop: CASRSRQVSSYNEQFF. In nucleotides, the CDR3 is TGCGCCAGCAGAAGTCGACAGGTGAGCTCCTACAATGAGCAGTTCTTC.

This clone was recorded once. The V call is TRBV4-1, the J call TRBJ1-3; 11 nucleotides align to TRBD1. CDR3 size: 16 residues. Germline V gene sequence: CDR1 MGHRA, CDR2 YSYEKL. The J segment lost 3 bases and the V segment lost 4 bases, leaving 5 bases of the junction unmatched. CDR3 nucleotides: TGCGCCAGCAGCCTTCAGGACAGGGGGCTTGGAAACACCATATATTTT. As protein: CASSLQDRGLGNTIYF.

This clone was counted ten times or more. CDR3 bases: TGTGCCAGCAGCTCTGATACGGGCGAGCAGTACTTC. Protein: CASSSDTGEQYF. This sequence joins TRBV7-8 and TRBJ2-7; D gene ambiguous. The CDR3 covers 12 residues. The V and J ends lost 4 bases and 6 bases respectively, with 10 bases between them. Germline-derived CDR1 and CDR2 are SGHVS and FQNEAQ.

The V gene is TRBV7-9, the J gene TRBJ1-1; D is unresolved. Germline V gene lookup returns CDR1 SEHNR and CDR2 FQNEAQ (reference sequence). The CDR3 totals 13 residues. V was pared by 7 bases and J by 2 bases, with 11 bases between. CDR3 loop: CASILATNTEAFF. The CDR3 nucleotides read TGTGCCAGCATCTTGGCCACCAACACTGAAGCTTTCTTT. Combining the CDR3 with reference TRBV7-9 and TRBJ1-1 gives the whole variable domain DTGVSQNPRHKITKRGQNVTFRCDPISEHNRLYWYRQTLGQGPEFLTYFQNEAQLEKSRLLSDRFSAERPKGSFSTLEIQRTEQGDSAMYLCASILATNTEAFFGQGTRLTVV.

This CDR3 is CASSVEGTGPAKTEAFF. CDR3 DNA sequence: TGTGCCAGCAGCGTAGAAGGAACAGGTCCAGCAAAGACTGAAGCTTTCTTT. The chain links TRBV9 to TRBJ1-1; the D gene is possibly TRBD1 (5 bases). CDR1 and CDR2 (germline): SGDLS, YYNGEE. CDR3 length: 17 residues. V lost 0 bases to trimming and J lost 5 bases, with 20 bases between them. The variable domain in full, completed from reference TRBV9 and TRBJ1-1, reads DSGVTQTPKHLITATGQRVTLRCSPRSGDLSVYWYQQSLDQGLQFLIQYYNGEERAKGNILERFSAQQFPDLHSELNLSSLELGDSALYFCASSVEGTGPAKTEAFFGQGTRLTVV.

J is TRBJ1-1 and V is TRBV4-1, with D maybe TRBD1 (5 bases). Germline values: CDR1 MGHRA, CDR2 YSYEKL. The CDR3 loop spans 13 amino acids. Trimming removed 2 bases from V and 4 bases from J, with 8 bases in between. The CDR3 is CASSQLGPTEAFF. CDR3 DNA: TGCGCCAGCAGCCAACTGGGGCCCACTGAAGCTTTCTTT.

The chain is built from TRBV7-8 and TRBJ1-4; maybe TRBD1 (5 bases). The CDR3 extends over 15 amino acids. V lost 1 base, J lost 6 bases, and 12 bases lay in between. Germline CDR1 reads SGHVS; CDR2 reads FQNEAQ. CDR3 residues: CASSLVGGGYEKLFF. The CDR3, as DNA: TGTGCCAGCAGCTTAGTGGGGGGGGGATATGAAAAACTGTTTTTT.

For the CDR3, the DNA is TGTGCCAGCAGCCTACCGACCGGGACAGTCAACACTGAAGCTTTCTTT. It codes for CASSLPTGTVNTEAFF. This chain joins TRBV5-5 and TRBJ1-1; TRBD1 matches at 7 bases. The V segment lost 4 bases and the J segment 2 bases; nucleotides outside the gene matches: 11. In germline, CDR1 is SGHKS, CDR2 YYEKEE (reference sequence). The CDR3 length is 16 residues.

This clone showed up just once. V gene TRBV6-6 combines with J gene TRBJ2-5; TRBD2 matches 12 bases. CDR1 is MNHNY, CDR2 SVGAGI, per germline (reference sequence). This CDR3 has 16 amino acids. Trimming cost V 0 bases and J 5 bases; bases outside gene matches: 4. CDR3 protein: CASSYSSSGRVETQYF. CDR3 nucleotides: TGTGCCAGCAGTTACTCGTCTAGCGGGAGGGTTGAGACCCAGTACTTC.

The rearrangement joins TRBV5-1 to TRBJ2-1; 9 bases fit TRBD2. The CDR3 has 16 residues. J gave up 7 bases and V 5 bases, and 13 bases lay outside the gene matches. In germline, CDR1 is SGHRS, CDR2 YFSETQ. The CDR3 DNA reads as TGCGCCAGCAGGAGCGGGGGGATTCTAGATGGGAATGAGCAGTTCTTC. It encodes CASRSGGILDGNEQFF. Full variable domain (outside the CDR3, taken from reference TRBV5-1 and TRBJ2-1): KAGVTQTPRYLIKTRGQQVTLSCSPISGHRSVSWYQQTPGQGLQFLFEYFSETQRNKGNFPGRFSGRQFSNSRSEMNVSTLELGDSALYLCASRSGGILDGNEQFFGPGTRLTVL.

This chain connects TRBV5-5 to TRBJ2-7; possibly TRBD1 for D (6 bases). The V end lost 4 bases, the J end lost 3 bases, and 8 bases lay between the germline ends. From germline, CDR1 is SGHKS and CDR2 YYEKEE (reference sequence). This CDR3 is 12 amino acids long. CDR3 sequence (DNA): TGTGCCAGCAGCACAGGGATCTACGAGCAGTACTTC. It yields the protein CASSTGIYEQYF.

The rearrangement joins TRBV7-2 to TRBJ2-2; 12 nucleotides align to TRBD2. The V gene end was trimmed by 0 bases and the J gene end by 7 bases; junction bases not matched to a gene: 15. Per the germline V gene, CDR1 is SGHTA and CDR2 is FQGNSA. The CDR3 is 20 amino acids. DNA of the CDR3: TGTGCCAGCAGCTTAGCCCCGCAACTCGGACTAGCGGGAAAGATCGGGGAGCTGTTTTTT. As protein: CASSLAPQLGLAGKIGELFF.

J is TRBJ1-4 and V is TRBV5-1; tentative D call: TRBD1 (6 bases). The CDR3 totals 17 residues. Germline-derived CDR1 and CDR2 are SGHRS and YFSETQ. The V end lost 3 bases, the J end lost 3 bases, and 18 bases lay between the germline ends. CDR3 DNA sequence: TGCGCCAGCAGCTCAGGAGAAACACAGGGACCTAATGAAAAACTGTTTTTT. Protein sequence: CASSSGETQGPNEKLFF.

The rearrangement uses TRBV5-1 and TRBJ2-3; D is perhaps TRBD2 (5 bases). The CDR3 runs to 15 residues. Trimming shortened V by 5 bases and J by 2 bases, and 15 bases separated the two germline ends. Germline lookup yields CDR1 SGHRS and CDR2 YFSETQ. CDR3 DNA: TGCGCCAGCAGGCGGGCCCCAGGTTACACAGATACGCAGTATTTT. It encodes CASRRAPGYTDTQYF. The whole variable domain, remainder taken from reference TRBV5-1 and TRBJ2-3, is KAGVTQTPRYLIKTRGQQVTLSCSPISGHRSVSWYQQTPGQGLQFLFEYFSETQRNKGNFPGRFSGRQFSNSRSEMNVSTLELGDSALYLCASRRAPGYTDTQYFGPGTRLTVL.

The chain carries TRBV18 and TRBJ2-7; D is possibly TRBD1 (5 bases). The V gene's germline CDR1 is KGHSH and CDR2 LQKENI. The CDR3 totals 14 residues. Trimming took 2 bases from V and 2 from J, leaving 10 bases between them. CDR3 sequence: CASSPKTDTYEQYF. The CDR3 DNA is TGTGCCAGCTCACCAAAGACAGACACCTACGAGCAGTACTTC. Combining the CDR3 with reference TRBV18 and TRBJ2-7 gives the whole variable domain NAGVMQNPRHLVRRRGQEARLRCSPMKGHSHVYWYRQLPEEGLKFMVYLQKENIIDESGMPKERFSAEFPKEGPSILRIQQVVRGDSAAYFCASSPKTDTYEQYFGPGTRLTVT.

The genes are TRBV28 and TRBJ1-1; D perhaps matches TRBD1 (6 bases). V was clipped by 6 bases and J by 8 bases, with 22 bases between them. CDR1 is MDHEN and CDR2 is SYDVKM in the germline V gene. The CDR3 consists of 15 residues. The DNA for the CDR3 is TGTGCCAGCAGACCGACAGGAACAAATTCCCCAGAAGCTTTCTTT. Residues: CASRPTGTNSPEAFF.

The chain has TRBV7-8 and TRBJ1-1; a weak D match, TRBD1 (6 bases). Germline-derived CDR1 and CDR2 are SGHVS and FQNEAQ. With 5 bases removed from V and 4 bases from J, the gap between germline ends came to 23 bases. CDR3 size: 17 residues. The CDR3 reads CASSIRQRQAGGTEAFF. The DNA for the CDR3 is TGTGCCAGCAGCATACGGCAACGACAGGCGGGGGGCACTGAAGCTTTCTTT.

In its sample, this clone was seen once. The J gene is TRBJ1-5, the V gene TRBV6-5; the D gene is possibly TRBD1 (6 bases). The CDR3 is 14 residues long. V was shortened by 4 bases and J by 4 bases, with 11 bases between the two germline ends. Germline V gives CDR1 MNHEY, CDR2 SVGAGI. CDR3 nucleotide sequence: TGTGCCAGCAGTTCCGGACAGATAAATCAGCCCCAGCATTTT. Protein: CASSSGQINQPQHF.